This is a list of T cell receptor beta chains from one sample in a study of T cell responses to AZD1222 COVID-19 vaccine. TCRdb's table, derived via immunoSEQ multiplex PCR, lists solely in-frame clones and lacks some. The sample includes roughly 130,000 clones, 80% to 95% of them seen just once. Specimen: peripheral blood, collected 28 days after the second AZD1222 dose. The receptor source for this set is an adult who received the AZD1222 COVID-19 vaccine. The CDR3 runs from the conserved cysteine through the conserved F or W. A D gene is named only where the DNA matches it firmly.

J gene: TRBJ1-1
D gene: -
V gene: TRBV29-1
CDR3 protein: CSVDTRGRAFF

J gene: TRBJ1-5
D gene: -
V gene: TRBV5-1
CDR3 protein: CASSPAGDQPQHF

J gene: TRBJ2-7
D gene: TRBD1
V gene: TRBV13
CDR3 protein: CASSLGYRGLYEQYF

J gene: TRBJ2-1
D gene: TRBD2
V gene: TRBV7-3
CDR3 protein: CASNLGGGVNEQFF

J gene: TRBJ2-3
D gene: TRBD1
V gene: TRBV10-3
CDR3 protein: CAISESDRGTDTQYF

J gene: TRBJ2-1
D gene: TRBD1
V gene: TRBV7-7
CDR3 protein: CASSLVGTGDEQFF

J gene: TRBJ1-4
D gene: -
V gene: TRBV11-2
CDR3 protein: CASSLRGGRDEKLFF

J gene: TRBJ1-4
D gene: TRBD1
V gene: TRBV6-5
CDR3 protein: CASSLGGGAYEKLFF

J gene: TRBJ2-3
D gene: TRBD1
V gene: TRBV18
CDR3 protein: CASSPNLGQGGVGTQYF

J gene: TRBJ1-4
D gene: -
V gene: TRBV14
CDR3 protein: CASSRGPRANEKLFF

J gene: TRBJ1-2
D gene: TRBD1
V gene: TRBV7-9
CDR3 protein: CASSNPGQGPGYTF

J gene: TRBJ1-1
D gene: TRBD1
V gene: TRBV6-5
CDR3 protein: CASSYSGQGLTEAFF

J gene: TRBJ1-1
D gene: TRBD1
V gene: TRBV6-4
CDR3 protein: CASSPTHGQGAEAFF

J gene: TRBJ1-1
D gene: -
V gene: TRBV6-1
CDR3 protein: CASSEAEPNTEAFF

J gene: TRBJ2-1
D gene: -
V gene: TRBV2
CDR3 protein: CASRSGISYNEQFF

J gene: TRBJ2-2
D gene: TRBD2
V gene: TRBV12-3/TRBV12-4
CDR3 protein: CAGGRDTGELFF

J gene: TRBJ1-4
D gene: -
V gene: TRBV9
CDR3 protein: CASSAQGKPNEKLFF

J gene: TRBJ2-3
D gene: TRBD2
V gene: TRBV7-6
CDR3 protein: CASSSGTSGRADTQYF

J gene: TRBJ1-3
D gene: TRBD1
V gene: TRBV27
CDR3 protein: CASSSGGSGNTIYF

J gene: TRBJ1-3
D gene: TRBD1
V gene: TRBV5-6
CDR3 protein: CASSWGTEILSGNTIYF